The 5 T cell receptor beta chains given below trace back to one sample, sequenced in a study of blood T cell repertoires in COVID-19. Clones were read by immunoSEQ multiplex PCR, and TCRdb kept only the in-frame ones, dropping some. The sample has 300,000 to 450,000 clones, 80% to 90% seen once. Sequenced sample: peripheral blood. Receptors originate from a woman aged 25 to 39 with COVID-19, enrolled during active disease.

The chain couples TRBV2 to TRBJ1-1; maybe TRBD1 (6 bases). Deletions cut 8 bases from V and 3 bases from J, with 16 bases between. CDR3 length: 14 amino acids. The germline V gene has CDR1 SNHLY and CDR2 FYNNEI. The CDR3 bases are TGTGCCAGCTTTTCGGGGGGGCCTGACACTGAAGCTTTCTTT. Its protein product is CASFSGGPDTEAFF.

This chain uses TRBV12-3 or TRBV12-4 with TRBJ1-1; tentatively, D is TRBD1 (5 bases). Between the trimmed V and J ends, which lost 3 bases and 4 bases, there was a span of 9 bases. The CDR3 is 13 amino acids. CDR3 amino acids: CASSFLGGTEAFF. The CDR3 bases are TGTGCCAGCAGTTTCTTGGGGGGCACTGAAGCTTTCTTT.

This chain uses TRBV4-2 with TRBJ2-3; 11 nucleotides align to TRBD2. Germline CDR1 is LGHNA and CDR2 is YNFKEQ. Trimming at V came to 4 bases and at J to 2 bases, leaving 5 bases not matched to a gene. The CDR3 runs 16 residues. The CDR3 bases are TGTGCCAGCAGCCTCACTAGCGGGGGACTCACAGATACGCAGTATTTT. This codes for CASSLTSGGLTDTQYF.

The table lists this clone with a count of one. The chain recombines TRBV6-5 with TRBJ1-4; no clear D. From germline, CDR1 is MNHEY and CDR2 SVGAGI. There are 14 residues in the CDR3. The germline V and J ends were trimmed by 6 bases and 8 bases, with 16 bases remaining between them. The CDR3, as DNA: TGTGCCAGCAGCCTGGAAGAGGGAGGCGAAAAACTGTTTTTT. Its protein product is CASSLEEGGEKLFF.

This chain joins TRBV9 and TRBJ1-1; D unresolved. V was trimmed by 0 bases and J by 1 base, leaving 7 bases between them. This CDR3 is built from 14 residues. Germline values: CDR1 SGDLS, CDR2 YYNGEE. The CDR3 sequence is CASSVEGGNTEAFF. The CDR3 nucleotides read TGTGCCAGCAGCGTAGAGGGAGGGAACACTGAAGCTTTCTTT.